The 16 T cell receptor beta chains given below trace back to one sample, sequenced in a study of blood T cell repertoires in COVID-19. Only in-frame clones appear in the TCRdb table, and some are missing; sequencing was by immunoSEQ multiplex PCR. This sample has tens of thousands of clones; around four fifths occur once, and the top ten carry around 5.3%. The sequenced sample consisted of peripheral blood. These receptors came from a human donor in a cohort sampled during active COVID-19.

V gene TRBV7-6 combines with J gene TRBJ2-5, with TRBD2 matching 16 bases. The CDR3 has 18 amino acids. V dropped 2 bases and J dropped 5; count of bases not matched to a gene: 8. Germline CDR1 reads SGHVS; CDR2 reads FNYEAQ. For the CDR3, the DNA is TGTGCCAGCAGCTTACTCCCGGGACTAGCGGGGGGGCAGGAGACCCAGTACTTC. It encodes CASSLLPGLAGGQETQYF.

The chain joins TRBV11-3 to TRBJ2-7; perhaps TRBD1 as D (5 bases). V was shortened by 4 bases and J by 6 bases, with 13 bases between the two germline ends. Germline CDR1 and CDR2: SGHNT and YENEEA. The CDR3 sequence is 13 residues long. The CDR3 sequence is CASSSGGQGEQYF. The CDR3 DNA is TGTGCCAGCAGCTCCGGCGGACAAGGCGAGCAGTACTTC.

The V call is TRBV7-2, the J call TRBJ2-7; 10 nucleotides align to TRBD2. CDR1 SGHTA and CDR2 FQGNSA come from the germline V gene. The V gene end was trimmed by 5 bases and the J gene end by 6 bases; junction bases not matched to a gene: 7. The CDR3 totals 14 residues. The CDR3 DNA reads TGTGCCAGCAGCAGAACCGGGACTAGCGCCGAGCAGTACTTC. It translates to CASSRTGTSAEQYF.

Points on this clone: Relative to the germline gene, one junction end is altered; a read error may explain this. The V call is TRBV18, the J call TRBJ1-2; D uncertain. The CDR3 covers 12 residues. From germline, CDR1 is KGHSH and CDR2 LQKENI. CDR3 DNA sequence: TGTGCCAGCTCACCACCAAGCAGGCTCCTCGCCTTC. As protein: CASSPPSRLLAF.

This chain joins TRBV19 and TRBJ2-1, with TRBD1 matching 9 bases. The ends lost 4 bases at V and 10 bases at J; junction bases unmatched: 5. Germline CDR1 reads LNHDA; CDR2 reads SQIVND (reference sequence). The CDR3 covers 13 residues. CDR3 DNA: TGTGCCAGTAGTAGGGACAGGGCTCGGGAGCAGTTCTTC. Residues: CASSRDRAREQFF.

This chain connects TRBV28 to TRBJ1-1; no firm D call. This CDR3 spans 15 amino acids. Germline V gene data show CDR1 as MDHEN and CDR2 as SYDVKM. The V end was cut by 4 bases, the J end by 1 base, with 13 bases between. The CDR3 nucleotides are TGTGCCAGCAGTTATTCGGGTCCACCGAACACTGAAGCTTTCTTT. It is translated as CASSYSGPPNTEAFF. The full variable domain, in which reference TRBV28 and TRBJ1-1 provide the parts outside the CDR3, is DVKVTQSSRYLVKRTGEKVFLECVQDMDHENMFWYRQDPGLGLRLIYFSYDVKMKEKGDIPEGYSVSREKKERFSLILESASTNQTSMYLCASSYSGPPNTEAFFGQGTRLTVV.

The chain recombines TRBV7-2 with TRBJ2-7; TRBD1 aligns across 7 bases. This CDR3 comprises 12 residues. V trimming: 6 bases; J trimming: 5 bases; junction bases outside the gene matches: 4. Germline CDR1 SGHTA, CDR2 FQGNSA. In DNA, the CDR3 is TGTGCCAGCAGACCCACAGGGGACGAGCAGTACTTC. This codes for CASRPTGDEQYF.

This clone has only one observation. The chain is built from TRBV2 and TRBJ2-1; TRBD1 agrees at 8 bases. The junction had 13 bases not matched to a gene; V was cut back by 2 bases and J by 1 base. The CDR3 totals 19 residues. CDR1 and CDR2 (germline): SNHLY, FYNNEI. The DNA of the CDR3 is TGTGCCAGCAGTGAAATTCCAGGGGGCGGCAAATGGTCCTACAATGAGCAGTTCTTC. It is translated as CASSEIPGGGKWSYNEQFF.

The chain is built from TRBV27 and TRBJ2-4; 7 nucleotides line up with TRBD1. Trimming took 2 bases from V and 5 from J; bases not matched to a gene: 6. This CDR3 spans 15 amino acids. Germline V gene sequence: CDR1 MNHEY, CDR2 SMNVEV (reference sequence). DNA for the CDR3: TGTGCCAGCAGTTTAAAGGGGACAGCAGAAAACATTCAGTACTTC. It translates to CASSLKGTAENIQYF.

This clone showed up just a few times. The chain couples TRBV2 to TRBJ2-2; 9 nucleotides line up with TRBD2. This CDR3 comprises 18 residues. Trimming removed 10 bases from V and 0 bases from J; junction bases left unmatched: 15. Per the germline V gene, CDR1 is SNHLY and CDR2 is FYNNEI. The chain's CDR3 is CATSRGHRGGANTGELFF. In DNA form, the CDR3 reads TGTGCCACCTCTAGAGGCCACCGCGGGGGGGCGAACACCGGGGAGCTGTTTTTT.

In its sample, this clone was seen a few times. The chain combines TRBV18 with TRBJ2-2; no clear D gene. This CDR3 has 12 amino acids. The germline CDR1 and CDR2 sequences are KGHSH and LQKENI. V lost 6 bases to trimming and J lost 6 bases, with 8 bases between them. CDR3 nucleotides: TGTGCCAGCTCCCTACTCTCCGGGGAGCTGTTTTTT. This codes for CASSLLSGELFF.

V gene TRBV15 combines with J gene TRBJ1-4; D remains unclear. Germline V gene data show CDR1 as LNHNV and CDR2 as YYDKDF (reference sequence). The CDR3 length is 15 residues. V shed 4 bases and J shed 10 bases, with 19 bases lying between them. The CDR3 sequence: CATSTDGHLAGKLFF. Here the CDR3 DNA reads TGTGCCACCAGCACGGACGGGCACTTAGCGGGAAAACTGTTTTTT.

The V call is TRBV6-6, the J call TRBJ2-3; weak D call: TRBD2 (6 bases). Germline CDR1 MNHNY, CDR2 SVGAGI (reference sequence). The CDR3 length is 14 residues. Trimming cost V 4 bases and J 5 bases, with 13 bases left between them. CDR3 protein: CASSLDLARDTQYF. The CDR3 DNA sequence: TGTGCCAGCAGTTTGGATCTAGCGAGAGATACGCAGTATTTT.

The CDR3 here is CASSLGTVNTEAFF. The CDR3 DNA sequence: TGTGCCAGCAGTCTAGGGACAGTGAACACTGAAGCTTTCTTT. J is TRBJ1-1 and V is TRBV27; TRBD1 matches 7 bases. The germline gives CDR1 MNHEY, CDR2 SMNVEV (reference sequence). Trimming removed 5 bases from V and 0 bases from J; junction bases left unmatched: 3. The CDR3 totals 14 residues.

The chain recombines TRBV30 with TRBJ2-1, with 10 positions matching TRBD1. CDR1 GTSNPN and CDR2 SVGIG come from the germline V gene (reference sequence). The CDR3 consists of 14 residues. The V and J ends lost 3 bases and 4 bases, in that order; junction bases with no gene match: 3. CDR3 coding DNA: TGTGCCTGGAGACCGGACAGGGGGTACAATGAGCAGTTCTTC. This codes for CAWRPDRGYNEQFF. Looking up the rest from reference TRBV30 and TRBJ2-1 gives the full variable domain: SQTIHQWPATLVQPVGSPLSLECTVEGTSNPNLYWYRQAAGRGLQLLFYSVGIGQISSEVPQNLSASRPQDRQFILSSKKLLLSDSGFYLCAWRPDRGYNEQFFGPGTRLTVL.

The chain combines TRBV5-4 with TRBJ2-2; D perhaps matches TRBD2 (7 bases). V lost 1 base and J lost 7, with 11 bases in between. The germline V gene encodes CDR1 SGHNT and CDR2 YYREEE (reference sequence). The CDR3 length is 14 residues. The CDR3: CASSLRGADGELFF. In DNA form, the CDR3 reads TGTGCCAGCAGCTTGCGGGGGGCGGACGGGGAGCTGTTTTTT.